These 9 T cell receptor beta chains were sequenced from one sample in a study of blood T cell repertoires in COVID-19. The protocol was immunoSEQ multiplex PCR, while the TCRdb copy is restricted to in-frame clones and leaves out a portion. The table shows under 200,000 clones, with more than 75% occurring only once. Sequencing input: peripheral blood. Every receptor here comes from a man younger than 35 with COVID-19, enrolled during active disease.

This chain uses TRBV29-1 with TRBJ2-7, with TRBD2 as a possible D gene (6 bases). V lost 6 bases to trimming and J lost 0 bases, with 15 bases between them. This CDR3 comprises 14 residues. The V gene's germline CDR1 is SQVTM and CDR2 ANQGSEA. The CDR3 DNA sequence: TGCAGCGTCGGAGGGACGGTGACCTCCTACGAGCAGTACTTC. Its translation is CSVGGTVTSYEQYF.

In the case of this clone: A junction boundary mismatches the germline segment, possibly from a read error. The chain couples TRBV6-1 to TRBJ1-4; 10 bases are shared with TRBD1. The CDR3 is made up of 16 amino acids. Looked up from germline, CDR1 is MNHNS and CDR2 is SASEGT. The DNA for the CDR3 is TGTGCCAGCAGTGAAACCCCCGGGACAGGGGTTGAAAAACTGCTTTTT. Its translation: CASSETPGTGVEKLLF.

The V gene is TRBV25-1, the J gene TRBJ2-1, with TRBD2 identical over 9 bases. V shed 3 bases and J 12 bases; nucleotides not matched to a gene: 6. CDR3 size: 13 residues. CDR1 is MGHDK, CDR2 SYGVNS, per germline. CDR3 region: CASSEAGLAAQFF. The DNA of the CDR3 is TGTGCCAGCAGTGAGGCGGGACTAGCCGCGCAGTTCTTC.

The chain couples TRBV2 to TRBJ1-2; TRBD1 matches 7 bases. Germline lookup yields CDR1 SNHLY and CDR2 FYNNEI. With 8 bases clipped from V and 6 bases from J, the junction kept 6 bases outside the gene matches. The CDR3 spans 12 residues. The CDR3 DNA is TGTGCCAGCCTAGACAGGGTAGATGGCTACACCTTC. It specifies CASLDRVDGYTF.

This chain joins TRBV11-2 and TRBJ2-1; 11 bases are a match to TRBD2. J lost 7 bases, V lost 2 bases, and 7 bases had no gene match. Germline loops: CDR1 SGHAT, CDR2 FQNNGV. CDR3 length: 16 amino acids. The CDR3 here is CASSLLAGGSGNEQFF. CDR3 DNA: TGTGCCAGCAGCTTATTAGCGGGAGGGTCGGGAAATGAGCAGTTCTTC.

The rearrangement joins TRBV18 to TRBJ2-7; 11 nucleotides line up with TRBD1. CDR3 size: 15 residues. Germline loops: CDR1 KGHSH, CDR2 LQKENI. J was trimmed by 4 bases and V by 3 bases; bases with no gene match: 5. This CDR3 is CASSPDRGLSYEQYF. The CDR3 coding sequence is TGTGCCAGCTCACCGGACAGGGGGCTTTCGTACGAGCAGTACTTC.

The V call is TRBV9, the J call TRBJ1-2, with 9 positions matching TRBD1. CDR1 is SGDLS, CDR2 YYNGEE, per germline. This CDR3 region has 15 residues. V lost 0 bases to trimming and J lost 5 bases; unmatched junction nucleotides: 5. The CDR3 DNA follows: TGTGCCAGCAGCGTAGGGACAGGGGCTCGGTATGGCTACACCTTC. Its translation: CASSVGTGARYGYTF.

The gene calls are TRBV4-1 and TRBJ2-3, with TRBD1 matching 7 bases. The CDR3 length is 13 residues. Germline V lookup: CDR1 MGHRA, CDR2 YSYEKL. V was clipped by 6 bases and J by 3 bases; unmatched bases: 3. CDR3 DNA sequence: TGCGCCAGCAGGTACAGGGGAACAGATACGCAGTATTTT. It codes for CASRYRGTDTQYF.

Of note for this clone: This sample also contains other DNA sequences that code for the same CDR3. This chain joins TRBV9 and TRBJ2-2; 9 bases are shared with TRBD1. The CDR3 runs 14 residues. The germline V gene encodes CDR1 SGDLS and CDR2 YYNGEE. V lost 0 bases to trimming and J lost 6 bases; unmatched junction nucleotides: 0. The CDR3: CASSVGQGAGELFF. CDR3 DNA sequence: TGTGCCAGCAGCGTAGGACAGGGGGCCGGGGAGCTGTTTTTT.